The rows below give T cell receptor beta chains drawn from one sample of a study of OX40 agonist ivuxolimab in advanced cancers. Here immunoSEQ multiplex PCR was the method, and the copy in TCRdb shows in-frame clones only, minus some. The sample records some 77,000 clones, approximately 83% being singletons. This specimen was CD4+ or CD8+ T cells sorted from blood, taken in a trial of the OX40 agonist ivuxolimab. The receptors were sampled from an adult with an advanced solid tumor such as melanoma, head and neck, liver or kidney cancer. Each CDR3 is given with its conserved first and last residue. A D gene is named only where the DNA matches it firmly.

d_gene	j_gene	v_gene	CDR3aa
-	TRBJ2-3	TRBV5-5	CASSSDTDTQYF
TRBD2	TRBJ2-3	TRBV5-4	CASSLEGTRAGVDTQYF
TRBD2	TRBJ2-7	TRBV7-2	CASSRTPLAGLPYEQYF
-	TRBJ2-2	TRBV7-9	CASSLDGLNTGELFF
-	TRBJ1-5	TRBV23-1	CASSHRDTAQPQHF
TRBD2	TRBJ2-1	TRBV9	CASSSTGGVGNEQFF
-	TRBJ1-6	TRBV5-6	CASSMDINSPLHF
-	TRBJ2-5	TRBV4-2	CASSLDGGQETQYF
-	TRBJ2-2	TRBV18	CASSPGGTGELFF
-	TRBJ1-2	TRBV6-1	CASTETDYGYTF
-	TRBJ2-3	TRBV5-1	CASSLDGREVDTQYF
TRBD2	TRBJ2-3	TRBV4-3	CASSQAGLAVRDTQYF
-	TRBJ1-2	TRBV6-6	CASSPDGRPNGYTF
TRBD1	TRBJ2-7	TRBV7-9	CASSPQGTGPHEQYF
-	TRBJ1-2	TRBV30	CAWSPGVGSYGYTF
TRBD2	TRBJ2-3	TRBV7-9	CASSLRTSGRTDTQYF
-	TRBJ1-2	TRBV7-2	CASSPVSPNYGYTF
-	TRBJ1-2	TRBV7-8	CASSLASGANYGYTF
-	TRBJ1-1	TRBV7-9	CASSLGLGTTEAFF
-	TRBJ2-1	TRBV10-3	CAISDVGRIGEQFF
TRBD2	TRBJ2-3	TRBV7-3	CASSPSGGGTQYF
-	TRBJ2-3	TRBV19	CASSRSDIRTQYF
TRBD2	TRBJ2-1	TRBV5-6	CASSWSSGSPNEQFF
TRBD2	TRBJ2-3	TRBV7-2	CASSLVAGVVDTQYF
-	TRBJ2-7	TRBV6-5	CASSYGQSKYEQYF
TRBD1	TRBJ1-3	TRBV6-5	CASSRTGGNTIYF
TRBD2	TRBJ2-1	TRBV28	CASGGGRHNEQFF
-	TRBJ2-7	TRBV4-1	CASSSDGPGYYEQYF
-	TRBJ2-5	TRBV4-1	CASSQPGLPETQYF
-	TRBJ2-1	TRBV7-9	CASSLEGTGNEQFF
TRBD1	TRBJ1-3	TRBV19	CASSMNRRGHSGNTIYF
-	TRBJ1-1	TRBV6-4	CASSDLPDTEAFF
-	TRBJ1-2	TRBV5-4	CASSFPVSWYGYTF
-	TRBJ2-2	TRBV10-3	CAISALLNTGELFF
-	TRBJ2-7	TRBV7-9	CASEDNSYEQYF
-	TRBJ2-1	TRBV23-1	CASSQSLRGSYNEQFF
TRBD2	TRBJ2-1	TRBV19	CASSILGELAGGGYNEQFF
TRBD2	TRBJ2-3	TRBV6-4	CASSDSPPSGSSPLTDTQYF
-	TRBJ1-4	TRBV7-2	CASSLFSATNEKLFF
-	TRBJ1-2	TRBV19	CASSMAGGTYGYTF
-	TRBJ1-3	TRBV7-2	CASSLESGVGDTIYF
TRBD2	TRBJ2-5	TRBV5-1	CASSLAATSGNQETQYF
TRBD1	TRBJ1-2	TRBV29-1	CSVSDRGRSTF
TRBD1	TRBJ2-1	TRBV30	CAWSIRDRGKVEQFF
-	TRBJ2-4	TRBV21-1	CASSSREREGKNIQYF
-	TRBJ2-1	TRBV6-5	CASSYSSLRNEQFF
-	TRBJ1-5	TRBV27	CASSLSTQVGPQHF
-	TRBJ2-7	TRBV7-9	CASSTSIGGEQYF
TRBD2	TRBJ2-5	TRBV5-6	CASSLVGRVRAEETQYF
TRBD1	TRBJ1-2	TRBV19	CASRSGTANGYTF
TRBD2	TRBJ2-1	TRBV7-2	CASSLLSGGYNEQFF